The 25 T cell receptor beta chains below were found in one sample sequenced in a study of tumor-infiltrating lymphocytes in localized non-small cell lung cancer (dated by TCRdb to about 2021). The library was built by means of the immunoSEQ multiplex PCR assay. TCRdb obtained this table from immuneACCESS and retained in-frame rearrangements with V and J assigned. These tables miss some clones; where compared with another copy, unresolved V genes account for less than half of the shortfall, and the remainder is unexplained. The sample table holds roughly 12,000 clones, of which nearly 85% were seen once. Of the sample, around 12% is held by the ten largest clones. Source material: uninvolved lung tissue not adjacent to the tumor. The receptors derive from a human donor with non-small cell lung cancer.

J is TRBJ2-6 and V is TRBV10-3, with D tentatively TRBD1 or TRBD2 (5 bases each). This CDR3 region has 16 residues. The germline V gene encodes CDR1 ENHRY and CDR2 SYGVKD. V was trimmed by 11 bases and J by 2 bases, leaving 19 bases between them. CDR3 sequence: CAASTGRVAGANVLTF. CDR3 DNA: TGTGCCGCTTCGACGGGGCGGGTCGCTGGGGCCAACGTCCTGACTTTC.

The chain links TRBV2 to TRBJ1-2; D may be TRBD1 (6 bases). This CDR3 region has 15 residues. With 7 bases removed from V and 4 bases from J, the gap between germline ends came to 19 bases. From germline, CDR1 is SNHLY and CDR2 FYNNEI. CDR3 sequence: CASMTLGASGYGYTF. CDR3 nucleotides: TGTGCCAGCATGACTCTGGGGGCCTCGGGCTATGGCTACACCTTC. Drawing the rest from reference TRBV2 and TRBJ1-2, the complete variable domain is EPEVTQTPSHQVTQMGQEVILRCVPISNHLYFYWYRQILGQKVEFLVSFYNNEISEKSEIFDDQFSVERPDGSNFTLKIRSTKLEDSAMYFCASMTLGASGYGYTFGSGTRLTVV.

V gene TRBV7-2 combines with J gene TRBJ2-5; perhaps TRBD1 as D (5 bases). V lost 0 bases to trimming and J lost 5 bases, with 13 bases between them. CDR1 is SGHTA and CDR2 is FQGNSA in the germline V gene. This CDR3 region has 15 residues. The CDR3 region is CASSLARQGGETQYF. The CDR3, as DNA: TGTGCCAGCAGCTTAGCGCGGCAGGGCGGTGAGACCCAGTACTTC.

The rearrangement uses TRBV2 and TRBJ1-4, with unresolved D. Germline CDR1 and CDR2: SNHLY and FYNNEI. V was cut by 3 bases and J by 7 bases, with 12 bases left in between. The CDR3 sequence is 14 residues long. The CDR3 DNA follows: TGTGCCAGCAGTGATAGTTGGTCCTCTGAAAAACTGTTTTTT. It codes for CASSDSWSSEKLFF.

The chain recombines TRBV5-1 with TRBJ2-1, with TRBD1 identical over 11 bases. Trimming took 0 bases from V and 9 from J; bases not matched to a gene: 8. Germline V lookup: CDR1 SGHRS, CDR2 YFSETQ. The CDR3 totals 16 residues. CDR3 nucleotide sequence: TGCGCCAGCAGCTTGGCAGGACAGGGGGCCGGGGGTGAGCAGTTCTTC. Amino acid sequence: CASSLAGQGAGGEQFF.

The chain has TRBV29-1 and TRBJ1-1, with unresolved D. Germline assignment: CDR1 SQVTM and CDR2 ANQGSEA. The germline V and J ends were trimmed by 6 bases and 1 base, with 12 bases remaining between them. This CDR3 has 13 amino acids. CDR3 amino acids: CSVGGRRNTEAFF. The DNA of the CDR3 is TGCAGCGTCGGTGGACGGAGGAACACTGAAGCTTTCTTT.

The rearrangement links TRBV4-1 to TRBJ1-1; TRBD1 aligns across 11 bases. V lost 3 bases, J lost 2 bases, and 8 bases stayed unmatched. Germline-derived CDR1 and CDR2 are MGHRA and YSYEKL. The CDR3 is made up of 17 amino acids. The CDR3 DNA sequence: TGCGCCAGCAGCCACCTCGGACAGGGGGCCCTTAACACTGAAGCTTTCTTT. It yields the protein CASSHLGQGALNTEAFF.

The genes are TRBV7-2 and TRBJ1-2; 9 bases fit TRBD1. Per the germline V gene, CDR1 is SGHTA and CDR2 is FQGNSA. CDR3 length: 15 amino acids. The V and J ends lost 5 bases and 1 base, in that order; junction bases with no gene match: 5. CDR3 DNA: TGTGCCAGCAGCCTCGACAGGGGGGGTAACTATGGCTACACCTTC. Its protein product is CASSLDRGGNYGYTF.

V gene TRBV5-4 combines with J gene TRBJ1-5, with a possible D match to TRBD1 (6 bases). The CDR3 is made up of 14 amino acids. Germline loops: CDR1 SGHNT, CDR2 YYREEE (reference sequence). V was trimmed by 4 bases and J by 6 bases, leaving 14 bases between them. CDR3 DNA: TGTGCCAGCAGCGAGGGGGGCGGCAGTCAGCCCCAGCATTTT. As protein: CASSEGGGSQPQHF.

The chain recombines TRBV27 with TRBJ2-1, with D uncertain. V was trimmed by 5 bases and J by 0 bases, leaving 5 bases between them. Germline lookup yields CDR1 MNHEY and CDR2 SMNVEV (reference sequence). The length of the CDR3 is 13 residues. In DNA form, the CDR3 reads TGTGCCAGCAGTACCTCCTCCTACAATGAGCAGTTCTTC. This translates into CASSTSSYNEQFF.

The rearrangement links TRBV4-3 to TRBJ2-2; 7 bases are shared with TRBD2. V dropped 6 bases and J dropped 0; count of bases not matched to a gene: 4. The CDR3 has 15 residues. The germline CDR1 and CDR2 sequences are LGHNA and YSLEER. CDR3 sequence (DNA): TGCGCCAGCAGAAATCTAGCGGCGAACACCGGGGAGCTGTTTTTT. This sequence encodes CASRNLAANTGELFF.

This clone has a handful of counts. V usage is TRBV6-1 and J usage is TRBJ1-5; D gene ambiguous. Germline V CDR1 and CDR2: MNHNS, SASEGT. Deletions cut 2 bases from V and 4 bases from J, with 9 bases between. This CDR3 has 14 residues. The CDR3 nucleotides read TGTGCCAGCAGTGAACGGCGGTCGAATCAGCCCCAGCATTTT. It is translated as CASSERRSNQPQHF.

The J gene is TRBJ1-1, the V gene TRBV11-3, with 8 nucleotides matching TRBD1. V shed 4 bases, J shed 4 bases, and the junction held 8 bases outside the gene matches. The CDR3 runs to 15 residues. Germline V gives CDR1 SGHNT, CDR2 YENEEA. CDR3 amino acids: CASSWSGTGSTEAFF. The CDR3 nucleotides read TGTGCCAGCAGCTGGAGTGGGACAGGTAGCACTGAAGCTTTCTTT.

The rearrangement joins TRBV6-5 to TRBJ1-6; D gene uncertain. V lost 5 bases and J lost 6, with 11 bases in between. CDR3 length: 14 residues. Per the germline V gene, CDR1 is MNHEY and CDR2 is SVGAGI. The CDR3, as DNA: TGTGCCAGCAGTGGCAGGTCTCTTAATTCACCCCTCCACTTT. Its protein product is CASSGRSLNSPLHF.

The rearrangement uses TRBV4-2 and TRBJ2-2; perhaps D is TRBD1 or TRBD2 (5 bases each). V lost 7 bases and J lost 2, with 17 bases in between. This CDR3 has 16 residues. Looked up from germline, CDR1 is LGHNA and CDR2 is YNFKEQ. The CDR3 region has the DNA TGTGCCAGCACCCGGGACCCAGGATTAAACACCGGGGAGCTGTTTTTT. Protein product: CASTRDPGLNTGELFF.

This clone appeared a single time. This rearrangement joins TRBV7-9 to TRBJ2-5; 11 bases align to TRBD2. Germline CDR1 is SEHNR and CDR2 is FQNEAQ (reference sequence). V lost 5 bases, J lost 5 bases, and 4 bases stayed unmatched. The CDR3 runs to 14 residues. CDR3 amino acids: CASSDRLAGETQYF. The DNA for the CDR3 is TGTGCCAGCAGCGATCGACTAGCGGGGGAGACCCAGTACTTC.

The V gene is TRBV5-5, the J gene TRBJ1-6; D is possibly TRBD1 (5 bases). The ends were cut back, 3 bases at V and 0 bases at J, with 16 bases in the middle. The CDR3 loop spans 18 amino acids. CDR1 and CDR2 from the germline V gene are SGHKS and YYEKEE (reference sequence). Here the CDR3 DNA reads TGTGCCAGCAGCTACGGACACGGGGGGAGCTCCTATAATTCACCCCTCCACTTT. Protein product: CASSYGHGGSSYNSPLHF.

The V call is TRBV6-4, the J call TRBJ1-2, with D uncertain. Trimming removed 5 bases from V and 0 bases from J, with 10 bases in between. The V gene's germline CDR1 is MRHNA and CDR2 SNTAGT. The CDR3 runs to 14 residues. The CDR3 here is CASSTQQTNYGYTF. The CDR3 coding sequence is TGTGCCAGCAGTACCCAACAGACTAACTATGGCTACACCTTC.

The chain is built from TRBV6-7 and TRBJ2-7, with D tentatively TRBD2 (6 bases). Being an ORF, TRBV6-7 has a function that is uncertain. The V and J ends lost 0 bases and 0 bases respectively, with 24 bases between them. The CDR3 spans 20 residues. CDR3 loop: CASSYSSRRDSPLSSYEQYF. The DNA of the CDR3 is TGTGCCAGCAGTTACTCGAGTAGACGGGACTCTCCCTTAAGCTCCTACGAGCAGTACTTC.

The chain links TRBV10-3 to TRBJ2-2; TRBD2 is a possible D gene (6 bases). V shed 6 bases and J shed 7 bases, with 12 bases lying between them. Germline V gene sequence: CDR1 ENHRY, CDR2 SYGVKD. The length of the CDR3 is 13 residues. The CDR3 DNA is TGTGCCATCAGGCGGGACTCATACGGGGAGCTGTTTTTT. Amino acids: CAIRRDSYGELFF.

This rearrangement joins TRBV7-2 to TRBJ1-2; TRBD1 agrees at 8 bases. The CDR3 runs 17 residues. From germline, CDR1 is SGHTA and CDR2 FQGNSA. The trim removed 2 bases at V and 4 bases at J, leaving 12 bases unmatched. For the CDR3, the DNA is TGTGCCAGCAGCTTACTAGGACAGGGAGGATTAGCCTATGGCTACACCTTC. This codes for CASSLLGQGGLAYGYTF.

This clone has a handful of counts. This chain uses TRBV21-1 with TRBJ2-2; TRBD2, the D gene given by the table, was not confirmed from the DNA. TRBV21-1 is described as a pseudogene. The CDR3 covers 19 residues. The chain's CDR3 is CASSEGHVKAGAFTGELFF. The CDR3 DNA is TGTGCCAGCAGCGAAGGGCATGTTAAAGCGGGGGCCTTCACCGGGGAGCTGTTTTTT.

CDR3 coding DNA: TGTGCCAGCAGCGCCGCCTCAGACAGGGTTGACACTGAAGCTTTCTTT. It is translated as CASSAASDRVDTEAFF. The J gene is TRBJ1-1, the V gene TRBV9; 7 bases line up with TRBD1. The CDR3 contains 16 residues. Germline trimming cut 3 bases from V and 3 bases from J; bases unmatched to any gene: 11. Germline CDR1 SGDLS, CDR2 YYNGEE.

The gene calls are TRBV7-2 and TRBJ2-5, with a possible D match to TRBD1 (5 bases). V was cut by 5 bases and J by 4 bases, with 20 bases left in between. The CDR3 covers 16 residues. Looked up from germline, CDR1 is SGHTA and CDR2 is FQGNSA. The CDR3 reads CASSLGAGLGLETQYF. The CDR3 bases are TGTGCCAGCAGCCTAGGGGCCGGGCTAGGGTTAGAGACCCAGTACTTC.

The CDR3 nucleotides are TGTGCCAGCAGCTTGGGGGGGACACTGAACACTGAAGCTTTCTTT. Its translation is CASSLGGTLNTEAFF. This sequence joins TRBV4-2 and TRBJ1-1, with a tentative D call TRBD1 (6 bases). The germline CDR1 and CDR2 sequences are LGHNA and YNFKEQ. V was cut by 5 bases and J by 0 bases, with 13 bases left in between. The CDR3 has 15 residues.